These T cell receptor beta chains were read from a single sample in a study of beta chain features in type 1 diabetes. The assay was immunoSEQ multiplex PCR, and TCRdb's table has in-frame clones only and misses some. The sample carries hundreds of thousands of clones, 11% to 15% recorded once. Sample: central memory CD4+ T cells from blood. These receptors came from a man younger than 45 in good health. Each CDR3 is given with its conserved first and last residue. D genes are given only for firm matches. Clone size appears in some rows only: once, few, many, or a class for an expanded clone.

TRBJ1-5,TRBV6-1,-,few,TGTGCCAGCAGTGAAGGACAGAACAATCAGCCCCAGCATTTT,CASSEGQNNQPQHF
TRBJ2-4,TRBV18,-,many,TGTGCCAGCTCCCAGGGTAGCGGAGGCAAAAACATTCAGTACTTC,CASSQGSGGKNIQYF
TRBJ1-2,TRBV4-1,-,-,TGCGCCAGCAGCCAAGAAGGGGGGCCCAGAAACTATGGCTACACCTTC,CASSQEGGPRNYGYTF
TRBJ2-1,TRBV7-8,-,-,TGTGCCAGCAGCTTACAGAGGACAATATGGGATGAGCAGTTCTTC,CASSLQRTIWDEQFF
TRBJ2-5,TRBV2,TRBD2,-,TGTGCCAGCAGCCCACCTTTTTGGGTAGCGGGGGAAGAGACCCAGTACTTC,CASSPPFWVAGEETQYF
TRBJ2-1,TRBV7-8,TRBD2,many,TGTGCCAGCAGCACACCTAGCGGATCCTACAATGAGCAGTTCTTC,CASSTPSGSYNEQFF
TRBJ2-1,TRBV10-3,-,-,TGTGCCATCAGCCACCAGCACAATGAGCAGTTCTTC,CAISHQHNEQFF
TRBJ2-2,TRBV6-1,TRBD2,-,TGTGCCAGCAGTGCTAGCGGGGGTGCGAACACCGGGGAGCTGTTTTTT,CASSASGGANTGELFF
TRBJ2-1,TRBV5-8,-,few,TGTGCCAGCAGCTTGGGGCGCGAGGGGTGGAGAGGCAATGAGCAGTTCTTC,CASSLGREGWRGNEQFF
TRBJ1-4,TRBV11-2,-,few,TGTGCCAGCAGCTTATCCGCCAATGAAAAACTGTTTTTT,CASSLSANEKLFF
TRBJ1-3,TRBV7-2,-,-,TGTGCCAGCAGCTTGGAAACCTCTGGAAACACCATATATTTT,CASSLETSGNTIYF
TRBJ1-5,TRBV19,TRBD1,few,TGTGCCAGCCAAGGACAGGCCTTCACTACCTCTCAGCCCCAGCATTTT,CASQGQAFTTSQPQHF
TRBJ1-3,TRBV30,-,-,TGTGCCTGGAGTCCCCTAGTGGGCACCATATATTTT,CAWSPLVGTIYF
TRBJ2-1,TRBV6-5,-,few,TGTGCCAGCACCCAGAACGGTGGTGAGCAGTTCTTC,CASTQNGGEQFF
TRBJ2-7,TRBV5-4,-,few,TGTGCCACGCAACGTAGTAATACCTACGAGCAGTACTTC,CATQRSNTYEQYF
TRBJ1-5,TRBV11-3,-,-,TGTGCCAGCAGCTTAGATCGGGCTCAGCCCCAGCATTTT,CASSLDRAQPQHF
TRBJ1-1,TRBV5-6,-,many,TGTGCCAGCAGCGGGGGAACACCCATGAACACTGAAGCTTTCTTT,CASSGGTPMNTEAFF
TRBJ1-5,TRBV5-6,-,few,TGTGCCAGCAGCGCGGGAGGACCCGCGAGCAATCAGCCCCAGCATTTT,CASSAGGPASNQPQHF
TRBJ2-3,TRBV19,TRBD2,-,TGTGCCAGTATCAAAGCGGGGGCCCGTAGCACAGATACGCAGTATTTT,CASIKAGARSTDTQYF
TRBJ2-7,TRBV27,-,-,TGTGCCAGCAGTCCCTCCCGGGGTCTGGGCGAGCAGTACTTC,CASSPSRGLGEQYF
TRBJ1-6,TRBV9,-,-,TGTGCCAGCAGAGGTGACAGTTATAATTCACCCCTCCACTTT,CASRGDSYNSPLHF
TRBJ2-5,TRBV11-3,-,-,TGTGCCAGCAGCCCAACGGGGGGCGCAGAGACCCAGTACTTC,CASSPTGGAETQYF
TRBJ1-1,TRBV2,TRBD1,-,TGTGCCAGCAGGAAGGACAGGGGAAGTGAAGCTTTCTTT,CASRKDRGSEAFF
TRBJ1-6,TRBV27,TRBD1,few,TGTGCCAGCAGTTTATTGCCTAGGACAGGCCAGTTAGGGGCCCTCCACTTT,CASSLLPRTGQLGALHF
TRBJ1-5,TRBV2,-,-,TGTGCCAGCAGTGAACGATCGCGCTTACAGCCCCAGCATTTT,CASSERSRLQPQHF